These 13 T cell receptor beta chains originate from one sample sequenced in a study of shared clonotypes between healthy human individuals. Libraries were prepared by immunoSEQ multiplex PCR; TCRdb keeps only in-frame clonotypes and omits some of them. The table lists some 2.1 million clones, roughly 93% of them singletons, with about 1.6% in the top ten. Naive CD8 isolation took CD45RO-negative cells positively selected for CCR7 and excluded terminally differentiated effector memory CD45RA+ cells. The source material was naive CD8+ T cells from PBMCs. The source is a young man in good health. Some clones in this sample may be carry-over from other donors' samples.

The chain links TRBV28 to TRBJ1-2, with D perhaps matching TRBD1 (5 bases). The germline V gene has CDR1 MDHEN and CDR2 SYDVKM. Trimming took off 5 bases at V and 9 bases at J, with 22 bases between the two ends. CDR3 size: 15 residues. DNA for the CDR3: TGTGCCAGCAGTCCCAGGGACGGTCGCTTTCTGAGCTACACCTTC. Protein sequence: CASSPRDGRFLSYTF.

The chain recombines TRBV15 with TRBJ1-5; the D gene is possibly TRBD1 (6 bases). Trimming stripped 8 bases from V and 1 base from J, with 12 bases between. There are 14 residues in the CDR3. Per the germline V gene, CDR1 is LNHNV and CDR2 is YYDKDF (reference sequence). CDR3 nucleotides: TGTGCCACCGGGGGCAGGGAAAGCAATCAGCCCCAGCATTTT. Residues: CATGGRESNQPQHF.

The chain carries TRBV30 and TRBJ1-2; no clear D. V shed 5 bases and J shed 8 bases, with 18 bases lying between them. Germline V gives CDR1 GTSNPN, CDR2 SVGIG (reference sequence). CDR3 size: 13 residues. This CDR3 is CAWVGLRRSGYTF. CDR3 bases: TGTGCCTGGGTAGGTCTGAGACGCAGCGGCTACACCTTC.

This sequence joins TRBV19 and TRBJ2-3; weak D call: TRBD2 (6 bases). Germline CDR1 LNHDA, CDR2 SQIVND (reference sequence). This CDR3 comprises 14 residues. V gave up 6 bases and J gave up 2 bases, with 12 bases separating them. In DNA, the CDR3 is TGTGCCAGTAGATTCTCGGGACTCACAGATACGCAGTATTTT. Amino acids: CASRFSGLTDTQYF.

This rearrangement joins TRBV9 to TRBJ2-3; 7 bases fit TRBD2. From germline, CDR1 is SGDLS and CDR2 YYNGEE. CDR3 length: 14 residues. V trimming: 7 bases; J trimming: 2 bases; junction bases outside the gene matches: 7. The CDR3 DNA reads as TGTGCCAGCTGCACTAGCGTGAACACAGATACGCAGTATTTT. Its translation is CASCTSVNTDTQYF.

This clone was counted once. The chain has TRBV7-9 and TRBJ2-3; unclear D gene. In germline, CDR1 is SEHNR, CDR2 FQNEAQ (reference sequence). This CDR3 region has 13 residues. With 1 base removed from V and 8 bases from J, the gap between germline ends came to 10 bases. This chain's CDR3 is CASSLGPRLTQYF. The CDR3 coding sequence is TGTGCCAGCAGCTTAGGTCCCCGTCTTACGCAGTATTTT. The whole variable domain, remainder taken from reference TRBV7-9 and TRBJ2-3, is DTGVSQNPRHKITKRGQNVTFRCDPISEHNRLYWYRQTLGQGPEFLTYFQNEAQLEKSRLLSDRFSAERPKGSFSTLEIQRTEQGDSAMYLCASSLGPRLTQYFGPGTRLTVL.

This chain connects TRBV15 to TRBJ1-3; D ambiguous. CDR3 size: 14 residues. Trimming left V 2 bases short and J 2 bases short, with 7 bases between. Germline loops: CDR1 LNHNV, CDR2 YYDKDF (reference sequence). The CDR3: CATSRPSAGNTIYF. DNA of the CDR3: TGTGCCACCAGCAGACCTAGTGCTGGAAACACCATATATTTT.

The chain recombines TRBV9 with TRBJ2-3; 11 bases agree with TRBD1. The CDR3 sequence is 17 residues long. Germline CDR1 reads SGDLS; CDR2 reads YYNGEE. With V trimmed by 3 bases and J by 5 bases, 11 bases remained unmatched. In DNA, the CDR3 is TGTGCCAGCAGCGAAAGGGACAGGGGGATTATCGGAGATACGCAGTATTTT. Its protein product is CASSERDRGIIGDTQYF.

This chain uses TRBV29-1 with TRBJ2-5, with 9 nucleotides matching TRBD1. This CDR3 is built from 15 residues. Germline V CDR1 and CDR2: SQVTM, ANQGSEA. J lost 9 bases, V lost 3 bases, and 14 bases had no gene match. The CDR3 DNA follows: TGCAGCGTTGAGGGGGGGGGACAGGGCGTGATGGCCCAGTACTTC. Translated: CSVEGGGQGVMAQYF.

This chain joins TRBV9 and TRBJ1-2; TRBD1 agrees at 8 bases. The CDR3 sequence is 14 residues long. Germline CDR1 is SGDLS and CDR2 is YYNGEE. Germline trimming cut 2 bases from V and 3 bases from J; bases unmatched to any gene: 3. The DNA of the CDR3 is TGTGCCAGCAGCGTGGCGGACAGGGACTATGGCTACACCTTC. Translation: CASSVADRDYGYTF.

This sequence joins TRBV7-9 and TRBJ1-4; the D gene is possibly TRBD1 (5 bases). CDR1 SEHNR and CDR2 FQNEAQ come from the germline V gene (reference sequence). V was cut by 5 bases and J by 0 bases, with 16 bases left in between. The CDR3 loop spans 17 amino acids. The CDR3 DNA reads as TGTGCCAGCAGCCCAATTACAGGCCAGTCAACTAATGAAAAACTGTTTTTT. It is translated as CASSPITGQSTNEKLFF.

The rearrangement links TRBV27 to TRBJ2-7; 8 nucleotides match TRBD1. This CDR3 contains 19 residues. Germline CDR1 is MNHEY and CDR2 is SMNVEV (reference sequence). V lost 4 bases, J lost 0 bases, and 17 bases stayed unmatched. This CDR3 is CASSWTGTGRYKSSYEQYF. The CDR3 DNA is TGTGCCAGCAGTTGGACCGGGACAGGTCGATACAAAAGCTCCTACGAGCAGTACTTC.

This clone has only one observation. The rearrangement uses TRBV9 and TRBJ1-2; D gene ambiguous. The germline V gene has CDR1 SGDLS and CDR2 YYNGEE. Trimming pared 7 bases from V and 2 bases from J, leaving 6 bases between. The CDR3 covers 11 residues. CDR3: CASGTNYGYTF. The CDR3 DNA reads TGTGCCAGCGGCACCAACTATGGCTACACCTTC.